Following are 3 T cell receptor beta chains from one sample sequenced in a study of T cells in Graves' hyperthyroidism and ophthalmopathy. Authors of the study amplified TCR beta CDR3 regions from RNA transcripts. The primer set for the first-round RT-PCR of the TCR CDR3 was HTBI. Each CDR3 protein is one row after TCRdb ran MiXCR on the multiplex PCR reads. The table includes about 460,000 distinct CDR3 sequences, 22% detected once. Sequencing input: blood. The receptors come from a woman between 65 and 79 years old with Graves' ophthalmopathy.

This clonotype came up a few times. The V call is TRBV12-5, the J call TRBJ2-7; TRBD2 agrees at 10 bases. The germline V gene encodes CDR1 LGHNT and CDR2 FRNRAP. The CDR3 totals 17 residues. Trimming at V came to 4 bases and at J to 7 bases, leaving 16 bases not matched to a gene. CDR3 coding DNA: TGTGCTAGTGGTTCACCGGGTACTAGCGGGGCCTCTAGGGAGCAGTACTTC. Protein product: CASGSPGTSGASREQYF. The whole variable domain, remainder taken from reference TRBV12-5 and TRBJ2-7, is DARVTQTPRHKVTEMGQEVTMRCQPILGHNTVFWYRQTMMQGLELLAYFRNRAPLDDSGMPKDRFSAEMPDATLATLKIQPSEPRDSAVYFCASGSPGTSGASREQYFGPGTRLTVT.

As concerns this clonotype: A much larger clone lies a single base off, so this may be a read error. The rearrangement uses TRBV19 and TRBJ1-2, with unresolved D. CDR3 size: 15 residues. Germline CDR1 reads LNHDA; CDR2 reads SQIVND (reference sequence). Deletions cut 5 bases from V and 4 bases from J, with 17 bases between. The CDR3 sequence is CASSSWNGTGYGYTF. The DNA of the CDR3 is TGTGCCAGTAGTTCCTGGAACGGAACCGGCTATGGCTACACCTTC.

This clonotype was detected a few times. This chain links TRBV20-1 with TRBJ2-3, with a weak D call TRBD2 (6 bases). V was cut by 0 bases and J by 5 bases, with 12 bases left in between. Germline V CDR1 and CDR2: DFQATT, SNEGSKA (reference sequence). This CDR3 is 14 amino acids long. For the CDR3, the DNA is TGCAGTGCTAGAGACCCGACTAGAAGAGATACGCAGTATTTT. This gives the protein CSARDPTRRDTQYF.